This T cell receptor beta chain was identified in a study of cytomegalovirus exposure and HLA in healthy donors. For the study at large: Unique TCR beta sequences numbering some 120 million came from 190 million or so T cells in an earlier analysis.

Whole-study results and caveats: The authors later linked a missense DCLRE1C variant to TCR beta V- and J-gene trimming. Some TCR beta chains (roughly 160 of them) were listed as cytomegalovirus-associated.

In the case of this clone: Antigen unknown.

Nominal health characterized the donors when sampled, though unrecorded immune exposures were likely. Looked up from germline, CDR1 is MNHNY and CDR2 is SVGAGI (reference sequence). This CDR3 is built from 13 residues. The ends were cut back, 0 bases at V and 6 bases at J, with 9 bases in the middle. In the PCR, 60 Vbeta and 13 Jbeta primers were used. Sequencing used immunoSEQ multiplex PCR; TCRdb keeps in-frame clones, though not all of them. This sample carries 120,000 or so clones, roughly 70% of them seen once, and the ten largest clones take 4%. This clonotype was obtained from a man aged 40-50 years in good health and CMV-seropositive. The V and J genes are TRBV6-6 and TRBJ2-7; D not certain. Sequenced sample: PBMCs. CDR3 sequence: CASSYSTGGEQYF. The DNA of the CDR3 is TGTGCCAGCAGTTACTCGACGGGTGGCGAGCAGTACTTC.